The entry below describes one TCR beta chain. This clonotype was seen at least ten times. Its binding antigen is unknown. One base away there is no much larger clone; base qualities are not given. V loses 3 bases, J loses 1 base, and the germline ends lie 12 bases apart. From the cysteine up to the phenylalanine, the CDR3 has a length of 15 residues. The entry retains the CDR3 DNA only, 45 bases that are in frame from base 1. The data were taken from a study of T cells in Graves' hyperthyroidism and ophthalmopathy (dated by TCRdb to between 2017 and 2020). Regarding the complete study: Peripheral blood was collected at initial diagnosis, before any treatment. The paper describes TCR Vbeta CDR3 sequencing of some 130 peripheral blood samples, made up of about 41 ophthalmopathy patients, roughly 72 hyperthyroidism patients and some 17 progressor patients. The roughly 94 discovery patients were randomly split 7:3 into training and test sets. In addition, the study compared T-cell repertoires in thyroid tissue and in blood from 6 or 7 Graves' hyperthyroidism patients. After blood sampling, hyperthyroidism patients were treated with methimazole at a starting dose of 30 mg daily, and ophthalmopathy patients were treated with high-dose intravenous methylprednisolone. An independent validation cohort of 18 to 20 hyperthyroidism patients and approximately 17 patients who later progressed to ophthalmopathy tested prospective prediction of ophthalmopathy. To identify TCR V-J signatures that set the groups apart, the researchers used a discovery cohort of approximately 98 patients, made up of around 42 with Graves' ophthalmopathy and about 59 with stable Graves' hyperthyroidism. General conclusions and limits of the study: No statistical method was used to fix the sample size in advance, and group allocation was not hidden from the investigators. During validation, the model predicted progression to ophthalmopathy a median of roughly 7.1 months ahead of onset, with around 65% sensitivity and 72.22% specificity. A 13 V-J signature model separated ophthalmopathy from stable hyperthyroidism, with over 85% sensitivity and 81% to 82% specificity in cross-validation and 80%/75% in testing. Most expanded thyroid clonotypes (frequency above 0.001) were also detected in blood, suggesting blood repertoires may reflect thyroid immune responses.

Ophthalmopathy patients had moderately to severely active disease, Clinical Activity Score of at least 3, NOSPECS grade of at least 4, and duration under 3 months. Exclusion was applied to patients with uncontrolled infections, other autoimmune diseases, pregnancy or lactation. Clinical symptoms, serum thyroxine and TRAb, thyroid ultrasound, and orbital computed tomography formed the basis for the diagnoses. PBMCs were isolated from approximately 10 ml of fresh peripheral blood by Ficoll-Paque density gradient centrifugation. Total RNA was extracted using Trizol reagent, and RNA quality was assessed on an Agilent 2100 Bioanalyzer. The TCR beta CDR3 regions were amplified from RNA transcripts. A first-round RT-PCR of the TCR CDR3 used the HTBI primer set with the Qiagen OneStep RT-PCR kit. A second multiplex PCR round built the libraries, followed by size selection and purification. Libraries were sequenced paired-end with 100 bp reads on an Illumina HiSeq2000. Turning to the authors' computational methods: SOAPnuke was used to process the raw data, throwing out any read that contained adapters or uncalled bases, had a mean Phred below 15, or lacked an exact constant-primer or identifier match. COPE v1.2.5 was used to merge high-quality paired reads, and clonotypes were defined as unique nucleotide sequences. MiTCR v1.1 was used to align the clonotypes against IMGT TRBV, TRBD and TRBJ reference segments. The analysis included only V-J combinations with a frequency above 0.0001, which together covered about 99% of the repertoires. A TCS score was defined as the ratio between F50 (clonal expansion) and ExV (chaos), using BLOSUM62-based TCRdist between CDR3 peptides within each V-J. Welch's t-statistics and random forest reduced several hundred V-J features to roughly 13, which were used in a naive Bayes classifier (R e1071). In TCRdb, the public reads were trimmed at Q25 with fastp and aligned with MiXCR, with productive beta chains retained. For every CDR3 protein sequence, its rows merge into one entry that carries the most common genes and DNA. For this entry, the V and J calls and clone size follow TCRdb and not the study's own pipeline. The sample records 400,000 to 600,000 distinct CDR3 sequences, about 16% of which are singletons. The top ten constitute about 31% of the sample.

This sequence uses TRBV12-3 or TRBV12-4 and TRBJ2-5; 5 matching bases give a weak D call of TRBD2. The sequencing input was blood. The TCR comes from a woman aged 25-40 years with Graves' ophthalmopathy. The CDR3 is CASSLAGMGQETQYF. Here is the DNA: TGTGCCAGCAGTTTGGCCGGGATGGGCCAAGAGACCCAGTACTTC.